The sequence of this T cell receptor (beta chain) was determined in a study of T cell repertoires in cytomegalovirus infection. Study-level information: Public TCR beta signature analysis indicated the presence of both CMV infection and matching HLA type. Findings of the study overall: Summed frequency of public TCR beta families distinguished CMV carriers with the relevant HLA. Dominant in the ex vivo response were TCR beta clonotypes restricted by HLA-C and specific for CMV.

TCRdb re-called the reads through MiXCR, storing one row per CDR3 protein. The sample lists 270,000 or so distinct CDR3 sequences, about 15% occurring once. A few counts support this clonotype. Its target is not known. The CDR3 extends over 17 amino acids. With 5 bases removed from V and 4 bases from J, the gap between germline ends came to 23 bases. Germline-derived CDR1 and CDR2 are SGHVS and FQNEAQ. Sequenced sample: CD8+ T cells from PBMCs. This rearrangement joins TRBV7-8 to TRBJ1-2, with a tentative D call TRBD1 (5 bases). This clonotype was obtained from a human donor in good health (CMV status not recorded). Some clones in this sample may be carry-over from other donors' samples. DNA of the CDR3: TGTGCCAGCAGCCGAGGGGAGGGAGACTTTAGCGGCTATGGCTACACCTTC. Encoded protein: CASSRGEGDFSGYGYTF.